The sequence of this TCR beta chain was determined in a study of technical replicates of blood from a few donors. V was pared by 0 bases and J by 7 bases, with 18 bases between. Germline CDR1 is GTSNPN and CDR2 is SVGIG (reference sequence). This CDR3 contains 15 residues. Profiled with immunoSEQ multiplex PCR; TCRdb holds only in-frame clones, not every one. The data show about 75,000 clones, about 97% seen once. The sample comprised T cells isolated from PBMCs. The origin of this receptor is a human donor in good health. This chain joins TRBV30 and TRBJ1-2, with D hard to call. The DNA of the CDR3 is TGTGCCTGGAGTGTAGACACGGAGGCGGTAGGTGGCTACACCTTC. Encoded protein: CAWSVDTEAVGGYTF.